The 7 T cell receptor beta chains below were found in one sample sequenced in a study of beta chain features in type 1 diabetes. Reverse transcribing all isolated RNA meant expressed TCRB transcripts were sequenced. The data were produced by immunoSEQ multiplex PCR, yet TCRdb's version contains in-frame clones alone and is incomplete. Of fewer than 550,000 clones in the sample, approximately 10% were seen once. Sequenced input: naive CD4+ T cells from blood. The origin of the receptors is a young woman in good health.

The chain has TRBV2 and TRBJ2-1, with D tentatively TRBD1 or TRBD2 (6 bases each). Trimming stripped 8 bases from V and 4 bases from J, with 15 bases between. Germline loops: CDR1 SNHLY, CDR2 FYNNEI. This CDR3 is built from 14 residues. Here the CDR3 DNA reads TGTGCCAGCTTCCGAGGGGGGTCTTACAATGAGCAGTTCTTC. Protein product: CASFRGGSYNEQFF. Variable domain in full (rest from reference TRBV2 and TRBJ2-1): EPEVTQTPSHQVTQMGQEVILRCVPISNHLYFYWYRQILGQKVEFLVSFYNNEISEKSEIFDDQFSVERPDGSNFTLKIRSTKLEDSAMYFCASFRGGSYNEQFFGPGTRLTVL.

The table lists this clone with a few counts. Other DNA sequences of this sample code for an identical CDR3. The chain links TRBV7-2 to TRBJ2-3, with D possibly matching TRBD1 (5 bases). The CDR3 runs 13 residues. Per the germline V gene, CDR1 is SGHTA and CDR2 is FQGNSA. Between the trimmed V and J ends, which lost 5 bases and 1 base, there was a span of 7 bases. The CDR3 coding sequence is TGTGCCAGCAGCCCGACAGGCACAGATACGCAGTATTTT. Its protein is CASSPTGTDTQYF.

The chain carries TRBV7-3 and TRBJ1-6; 9 nucleotides agree with TRBD1. This CDR3 is built from 14 residues. J lost 8 bases, V lost 6 bases, and 5 bases had no gene match. Germline V gene data show CDR1 as SGHTA and CDR2 as FQGTGA. The CDR3, as DNA: TGTGCCAGCAGTCTTGGACAGGGGTATTCACCCCTCCACTTT. Translated: CASSLGQGYSPLHF.

This clone showed up just a few times. The V and J genes are TRBV29-1 and TRBJ2-1, with 8 bases identical to TRBD2. The J segment lost 2 bases and the V segment lost 2 bases, leaving 8 bases of the junction unmatched. The CDR3 spans 16 residues. CDR1 SQVTM and CDR2 ANQGSEA come from the germline V gene. This chain's CDR3 is CSVEKFVGGAYNEQFF. CDR3 bases: TGCAGCGTTGAAAAGTTCGTCGGGGGGGCCTACAATGAGCAGTTCTTC.

The chain is built from TRBV27 and TRBJ2-5; 7 bases match TRBD1. Trimming removed 8 bases from V and 1 base from J; junction bases left unmatched: 10. Germline CDR1 reads MNHEY; CDR2 reads SMNVEV (reference sequence). The CDR3 totals 15 residues. CDR3 nucleotides: TGTGCCAGCGGAATAGACAGGGCGGGCCAAGAGACCCAGTACTTC. It translates to CASGIDRAGQETQYF.

The rearrangement joins TRBV7-9 to TRBJ2-5; D possibly corresponds to TRBD2 (6 bases). The V gene's germline CDR1 is SEHNR and CDR2 FQNEAQ (reference sequence). The CDR3 has 15 residues. V was pared by 5 bases and J by 6 bases, with 19 bases between. The CDR3 spells CASSPRGLGVKTQYF. The CDR3 region has the DNA TGTGCCAGCAGCCCCCGGGGGTTGGGCGTAAAGACCCAGTACTTC. Based on the CDR3 plus reference TRBV7-9 and TRBJ2-5, the full variable domain is DTGVSQNPRHKITKRGQNVTFRCDPISEHNRLYWYRQTLGQGPEFLTYFQNEAQLEKSRLLSDRFSAERPKGSFSTLEIQRTEQGDSAMYLCASSPRGLGVKTQYFGPGTRLLVL.

The chain couples TRBV7-3 to TRBJ2-5; D possibly matches TRBD1 or TRBD2 (5 bases each). Germline values: CDR1 SGHTA, CDR2 FQGTGA. The CDR3 sequence is 18 residues long. V lost 2 bases and J lost 0, with 19 bases in between. CDR3 residues: CASSLGSIGGVYQETQYF. The CDR3, as DNA: TGTGCCAGCAGCTTAGGGTCGATTGGGGGAGTGTACCAAGAGACCCAGTACTTC.